One sample yielded the 8 T cell receptor beta chains listed below, sequenced in a study of cytomegalovirus exposure and HLA in healthy donors. PCR was performed using 60 Vbeta and 13 Jbeta primers. Sequencing was performed with immunoSEQ multiplex PCR; in TCRdb, only in-frame clones are kept and a portion is missing. The table includes more than 200,000 clones, over 60% detected once. Specimen: PBMCs. These receptors were obtained from a middle-aged man in good health and CMV-seronegative.

V and J are TRBV6-1 and TRBJ2-1, with TRBD2 identical over 9 bases. This CDR3 region has 18 residues. V shed 0 bases and J 5 bases; nucleotides not matched to a gene: 11. From germline, CDR1 is MNHNS and CDR2 SASEGT. The CDR3: CASSEALRASGKHNEQFF. CDR3 nucleotide sequence: TGTGCCAGCAGTGAAGCGCTTCGGGCTAGCGGGAAGCACAATGAGCAGTTCTTC.

The J gene is TRBJ2-7, the V gene TRBV10-3; TRBD2 matches at 8 bases. In germline, CDR1 is ENHRY, CDR2 SYGVKD. This CDR3 is built from 16 residues. V dropped 2 bases and J dropped 4; count of bases not matched to a gene: 10. As DNA, the CDR3 is TGTGCCATCAGTGAGGGGGAAGCGGGAGTCCCTTACGAGCAGTACTTC. Amino acids: CAISEGEAGVPYEQYF.

This clone was seen a single time. The V gene is TRBV27, the J gene TRBJ2-2; TRBD1 might be the D (5 bases). CDR1 is MNHEY and CDR2 is SMNVEV in the germline V gene (reference sequence). V shed 3 bases and J shed 4 bases, with 15 bases lying between them. The CDR3 totals 16 residues. Written as DNA, the CDR3 is TGTGCCAGCAGTTTGGGGCAGGGATTGACCACCGGGGAGCTGTTTTTT. This sequence encodes CASSLGQGLTTGELFF.

The rearrangement joins TRBV6-5 to TRBJ1-5; no reliable D call. Germline values: CDR1 MNHEY, CDR2 SVGAGI. This CDR3 has 12 residues. Trimming removed 0 bases from V and 9 bases from J, with 6 bases in between. CDR3 sequence: CASSYSTGPQHF. The CDR3 DNA follows: TGTGCCAGCAGTTACTCAACGGGGCCCCAGCATTTT.

The rearrangement uses TRBV28 and TRBJ2-3, with unresolved D. Trimming took off 3 bases at V and 0 bases at J, with 7 bases between the two ends. Germline CDR1 reads MDHEN; CDR2 reads SYDVKM. There are 14 residues in the CDR3. The CDR3: CASSLLTSTDTQYF. DNA of the CDR3: TGTGCCAGCAGTTTGTTGACAAGCACAGATACGCAGTATTTT.

This clone was detected only once. V and J are TRBV28 and TRBJ1-2; unclear D gene. This CDR3 is built from 13 residues. The germline V and J ends were trimmed by 4 bases and 4 bases, with 10 bases remaining between them. Per germline, CDR1 MDHEN and CDR2 SYDVKM. The CDR3: CASSSLGSYGYTF. The CDR3 DNA is TGTGCCAGCAGTTCTCTAGGGAGCTATGGCTACACCTTC.

This clone was counted once. The chain couples TRBV28 to TRBJ2-2; 8 bases are a match to TRBD2. The junction had 1 base not matched to a gene; V was cut back by 3 bases and J by 1 base. CDR3 size: 15 residues. Germline V gene sequence: CDR1 MDHEN, CDR2 SYDVKM. The CDR3 reads CASSFTSGNTGELFF. CDR3 nucleotide sequence: TGTGCCAGCAGTTTCACTAGCGGGAACACCGGGGAGCTGTTTTTT.

J is TRBJ2-7 and V is TRBV5-6; 7 nucleotides agree with TRBD1. Trimming removed 2 bases from V and 4 bases from J; junction bases left unmatched: 3. The CDR3 has 13 amino acids. Per the germline V gene, CDR1 is SGHDT and CDR2 is YYEEEE. CDR3 protein: CASSFGTDYEQYF. The DNA for the CDR3 is TGTGCCAGCAGCTTCGGGACAGATTACGAGCAGTACTTC. The whole variable domain, filled in from reference TRBV5-6 and TRBJ2-7, reads DAGVTQSPTHLIKTRGQQVTLRCSPKSGHDTVSWYQQALGQGPQFIFQYYEEEERQRGNFPDRFSGHQFPNYSSELNVNALLLGDSALYLCASSFGTDYEQYFGPGTRLTVT.